This TCR beta chain was sequenced during a study of T-cell memory formation after mild COVID-19. General study findings and limits: The appearance of some responding clones in pre-infection memory suggested that cross-reactive memory joined. Later expanders leaned CD4+, whereas clones that contracted between day 15 and 85 were balanced CD4/CD8. Nothing showed for sure that second-wave clones peaking on day 37 were SARS-CoV-2 specific.

From the 5' RACE reads, TCRdb called clonotypes with MiXCR, one entry per CDR3 protein. Among more than 80,000 distinct CDR3 sequences listed, under 15% were seen once. CDR3 length: 14 amino acids. Germline V gene sequence: CDR1 ENHRY, CDR2 SYGVKD. V was pared by 8 bases and J by 4 bases, with 10 bases of the junction left unmatched. Notes on this clonotype: What it binds is unknown.

Source material: PBMCs or a T cell subset sorted from them (not recorded which). This chain connects TRBV10-3 to TRBJ2-7; 8 bases are shared with TRBD1. The receptor comes from an adult woman who had mild COVID-19 (a few samples of this study predate the infection). Cell type and time point are not known. The CDR3 loop reads CAIGQGPARYEQYF. The CDR3 nucleotides are TGTGCCATCGGACAGGGACCCGCGAGGTACGAGCAGTACTTC.